The 14 T cell receptor beta chains below were found in one sample sequenced in a study of STAT5B mutations in CD4+ large granular lymphocyte leukemia. Generated by immunoSEQ multiplex PCR, the TCRdb table keeps only in-frame clones and is missing some. The sample holds fewer than 35,000 clones, about 70% seen once. Sequenced sample: CD4+ T cells from blood buffy coats. The receptor source for this set is a human donor in good health.

The CDR3 sequence is CASSQGTGVRSPLHF. The CDR3 region has the DNA TGCGCCAGCAGCCAAGGGACAGGGGTCCGTTCACCCCTCCACTTT. The rearrangement links TRBV4-3 to TRBJ1-6; 9 bases fit TRBD1. The CDR3 has 15 residues. The trim removed 1 base at V and 9 bases at J, leaving 4 bases unmatched. Germline V lookup: CDR1 LGHNA, CDR2 YSLEER.

The rearrangement uses TRBV5-1 and TRBJ2-7; 7 nucleotides agree with TRBD1. CDR1 and CDR2 (germline): SGHRS, YFSETQ. J was trimmed by 2 bases and V by 0 bases; bases with no gene match: 8. The CDR3 sequence is 16 residues long. The DNA for the CDR3 is TGCGCCAGCAGCTTGGCGTCGGGACAGAAGGCCTACGAGCAGTACTTC. Amino acids: CASSLASGQKAYEQYF.

This sequence joins TRBV5-1 and TRBJ1-2, with TRBD1 identical over 12 bases. V lost 4 bases to trimming and J lost 7 bases; unmatched junction nucleotides: 5. The CDR3 is 14 amino acids. CDR1 and CDR2 from the germline V gene are SGHRS and YFSETQ. CDR3 sequence: CASSTGQGASGYTF. The CDR3 DNA is TGCGCCAGCAGCACGGGACAGGGGGCCAGTGGCTACACCTTC. Supplemented by reference TRBV5-1 and TRBJ1-2, the full variable domain reads KAGVTQTPRYLIKTRGQQVTLSCSPISGHRSVSWYQQTPGQGLQFLFEYFSETQRNKGNFPGRFSGRQFSNSRSEMNVSTLELGDSALYLCASSTGQGASGYTFGSGTRLTVV.

The chain joins TRBV7-2 to TRBJ2-3; D uncertain. The ends were cut back, 6 bases at V and 3 bases at J, with 13 bases in the middle. This CDR3 region has 14 residues. CDR1 is SGHTA and CDR2 is FQGNSA in the germline V gene. CDR3 DNA: TGTGCCAGCAGACTACTGCCCACTACAGATACGCAGTATTTT. This encodes CASRLLPTTDTQYF.

In this sample, this clone turned up a few times. The chain couples TRBV18 to TRBJ1-1; 9 bases are a match to TRBD1. CDR1 is KGHSH, CDR2 LQKENI, per germline. CDR3 size: 15 residues. The ends lost 3 bases at V and 9 bases at J; junction bases unmatched: 11. The CDR3 region has the DNA TGTGCCAGCTCACCGGGACAGGGAACAACTAGGAAAGCTTTCTTT. This codes for CASSPGQGTTRKAFF. Supplemented by reference TRBV18 and TRBJ1-1, the full variable domain reads NAGVMQNPRHLVRRRGQEARLRCSPMKGHSHVYWYRQLPEEGLKFMVYLQKENIIDESGMPKERFSAEFPKEGPSILRIQQVVRGDSAAYFCASSPGQGTTRKAFFGQGTRLTVV.

This chain links TRBV4-1 with TRBJ1-2; D is undetermined. Deletions cut 4 bases from V and 4 bases from J, with 10 bases between. Germline V gives CDR1 MGHRA, CDR2 YSYEKL. This CDR3 spans 13 amino acids. CDR3 residues: CASSRGGGYGYTF. The CDR3 DNA follows: TGCGCCAGCAGCCGTGGAGGCGGCTATGGCTACACCTTC.

V and J are TRBV29-1 and TRBJ2-3, with D uncertain. The germline gives CDR1 SQVTM, CDR2 ANQGSEA. This CDR3 has 14 residues. Trimming pared 4 bases from V and 2 bases from J, leaving 13 bases between. The CDR3 sequence: CSVARSPPTDTQYF. The CDR3 DNA sequence: TGCAGCGTTGCGAGGAGTCCCCCCACAGATACGCAGTATTTT.

The V gene is TRBV7-9, the J gene TRBJ2-3, with 11 bases aligning to TRBD2. With 5 bases clipped from V and 2 bases from J, the junction kept 12 bases outside the gene matches. The CDR3 spans 18 residues. Germline V gene data show CDR1 as SEHNR and CDR2 as FQNEAQ (reference sequence). Here the CDR3 DNA reads TGTGCCAGCAGCCAACTAGCGGGGGACCTAGGGGCCACAGATACGCAGTATTTT. This encodes CASSQLAGDLGATDTQYF.

The chain recombines TRBV5-8 with TRBJ2-1; D unclear. Germline CDR1 is SGHTS and CDR2 is YDEGEE. The CDR3 is 11 residues long. The ends were cut back, 1 base at V and 10 bases at J, with 6 bases in the middle. This CDR3 reads CASSLQSEQFF. The CDR3 nucleotides read TGTGCCAGCAGCTTGCAATCAGAGCAGTTCTTC.

The rearrangement links TRBV7-9 to TRBJ2-7; a possible D gene is TRBD1 (7 bases). Trimming cost V 2 bases and J 4 bases, with 12 bases left between them. The CDR3 is 14 amino acids. From germline, CDR1 is SEHNR and CDR2 FQNEAQ (reference sequence). CDR3 bases: TGTGCCAGCAGCTTACAGGGGGGTCTATACGAGCAGTACTTC. It translates to CASSLQGGLYEQYF.

The J gene is TRBJ2-1, the V gene TRBV7-9; tentatively, D is TRBD1 (6 bases). Trimming removed 1 base from V and 7 bases from J, with 14 bases in between. This CDR3 contains 15 residues. Per germline, CDR1 SEHNR and CDR2 FQNEAQ (reference sequence). The CDR3 is CASSLGQALWNEQFF. DNA for the CDR3: TGTGCCAGCAGCTTAGGACAGGCCTTGTGGAATGAGCAGTTCTTC.

The chain uses TRBV25-1 and TRBJ2-5, with a weak D call TRBD1 (6 bases). This CDR3 spans 13 amino acids. Germline CDR1 reads MGHDK; CDR2 reads SYGVNS. Trimming shortened V by 1 base and J by 5 bases, and 8 bases separated the two germline ends. The CDR3 DNA follows: TGTGCCAGCAGTGAATGGGGGCTGGAGACCCAGTACTTC. As protein: CASSEWGLETQYF.

V is TRBV19 and J is TRBJ1-2; no firm D call. The CDR3 is 12 residues long. Germline V gene sequence: CDR1 LNHDA, CDR2 SQIVND (reference sequence). Trimming stripped 0 bases from V and 8 bases from J, with 7 bases between. The DNA of the CDR3 is TGTGCCAGTAGTATAGACAGGAGCGGCTACACCTTC. It specifies CASSIDRSGYTF. Filled out from reference TRBV19 and TRBJ1-2, the complete variable domain reads DGGITQSPKYLFRKEGQNVTLSCEQNLNHDAMYWYRQDPGQGLRLIYYSQIVNDFQKGDIAEGYSVSREKKESFPLTVTSAQKNPTAFYLCASSIDRSGYTFGSGTRLTVV.

The chain uses TRBV5-1 and TRBJ2-7; 14 bases agree with TRBD2. The germline CDR1 and CDR2 sequences are SGHRS and YFSETQ. V lost 2 bases and J lost 4; bases outside the gene matches: 11. The CDR3 is made up of 18 amino acids. The CDR3 nucleotides are TGCGCCAGCAGCTTCCGACTAGCGGGGGGGCGTAATAGATACGAGCAGTACTTC. Translating it yields CASSFRLAGGRNRYEQYF.